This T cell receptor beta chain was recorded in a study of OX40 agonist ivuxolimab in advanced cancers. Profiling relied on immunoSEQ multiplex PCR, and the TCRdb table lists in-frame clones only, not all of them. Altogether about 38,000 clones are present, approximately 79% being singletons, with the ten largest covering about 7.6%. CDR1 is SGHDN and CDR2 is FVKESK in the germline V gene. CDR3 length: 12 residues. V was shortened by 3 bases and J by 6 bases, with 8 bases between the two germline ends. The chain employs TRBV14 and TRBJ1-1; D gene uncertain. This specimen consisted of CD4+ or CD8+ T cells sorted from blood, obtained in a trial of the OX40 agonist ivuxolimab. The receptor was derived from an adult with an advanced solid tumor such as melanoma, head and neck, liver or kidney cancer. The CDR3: CASSQAVPEAFF. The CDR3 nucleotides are TGTGCCAGCAGCCAGGCGGTCCCTGAAGCTTTCTTT.